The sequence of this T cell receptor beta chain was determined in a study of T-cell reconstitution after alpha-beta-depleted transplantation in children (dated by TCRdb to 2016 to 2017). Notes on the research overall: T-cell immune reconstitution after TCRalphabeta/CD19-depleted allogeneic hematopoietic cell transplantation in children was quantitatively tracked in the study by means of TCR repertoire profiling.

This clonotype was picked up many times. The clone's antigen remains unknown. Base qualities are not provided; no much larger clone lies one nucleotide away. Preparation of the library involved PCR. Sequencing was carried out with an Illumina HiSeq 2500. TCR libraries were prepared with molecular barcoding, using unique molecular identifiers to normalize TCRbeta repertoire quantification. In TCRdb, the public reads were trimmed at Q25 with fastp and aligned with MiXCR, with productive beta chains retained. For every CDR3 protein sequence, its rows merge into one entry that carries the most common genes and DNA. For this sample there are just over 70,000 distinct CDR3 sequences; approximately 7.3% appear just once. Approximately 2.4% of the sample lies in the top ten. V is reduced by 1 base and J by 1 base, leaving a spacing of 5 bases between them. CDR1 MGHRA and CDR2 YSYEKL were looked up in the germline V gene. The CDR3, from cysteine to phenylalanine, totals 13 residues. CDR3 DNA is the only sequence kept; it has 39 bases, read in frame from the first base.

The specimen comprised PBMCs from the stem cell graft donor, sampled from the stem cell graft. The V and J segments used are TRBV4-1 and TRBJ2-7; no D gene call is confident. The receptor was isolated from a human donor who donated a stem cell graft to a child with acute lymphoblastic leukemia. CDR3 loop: CASSQARSYEQYF. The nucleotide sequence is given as TGCGCCAGCAGCCAAGCAAGGTCCTACGAGCAGTACTTC.